The entry below describes one TCR beta chain. Its antigen remains unidentified. The PCR employed 60 Vbeta primers together with 13 Jbeta primers. Original handling: The count from a later analysis was some 76 million unique TCR beta chains, around 10 million of them shared. Generated by immunoSEQ multiplex PCR, the TCRdb table keeps only in-frame clones and is missing some. Clone size and the V and J calls come from that table; the DNA yielded D and trimming. The sample holds approximately 150,000 clones, approximately 9% seen once. The data belong to a study of cytomegalovirus exposure and HLA in healthy donors. CDR3 length equals 14 residues. V lost 3 bases, J lost 4 bases, and 12 bases lay in between. The V gene's germline CDR1 is MRHNA and CDR2 SNTAGT. Study-level results: A later examination showed that TCR association rates differed by HLA locus, with DRB1 most and HLA-C fewest. Productive status was seen about 87% or about 30% of the time for most TCR beta V segments in an earlier analysis.

The gene calls are TRBV6-4 and TRBJ1-2, with D possibly TRBD1 on 6 matching bases. The specimen sequenced was PBMCs. The receptor's source is a male donor in good health and CMV-seronegative. DNA for the CDR3: TGTGCCAGCAGTGAGGGGCAGGGGTCCTATGGCTACACCTTC. Protein: CASSEGQGSYGYTF.